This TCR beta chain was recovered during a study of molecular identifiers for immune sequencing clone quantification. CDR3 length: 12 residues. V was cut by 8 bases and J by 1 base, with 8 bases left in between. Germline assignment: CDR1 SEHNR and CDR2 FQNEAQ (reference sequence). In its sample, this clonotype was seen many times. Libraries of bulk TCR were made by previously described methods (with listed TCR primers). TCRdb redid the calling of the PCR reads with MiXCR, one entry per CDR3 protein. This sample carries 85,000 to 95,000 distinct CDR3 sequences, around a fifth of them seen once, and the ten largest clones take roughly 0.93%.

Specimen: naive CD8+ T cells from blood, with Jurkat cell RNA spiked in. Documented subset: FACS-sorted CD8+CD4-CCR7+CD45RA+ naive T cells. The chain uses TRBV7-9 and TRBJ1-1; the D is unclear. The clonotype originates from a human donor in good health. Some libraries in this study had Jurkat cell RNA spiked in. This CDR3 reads CASLLENTEAFF. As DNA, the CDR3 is TGTGCCAGCCTGCTGGAGAACACTGAAGCTTTCTTT.